Below, 32 T cell receptor beta chains from the same sample are listed, as sequenced in a study of T-cell memory formation after mild COVID-19. TCRdb processed the 5' RACE reads anew with MiXCR; each CDR3 protein has one entry. The sample lists about 210,000 distinct CDR3 sequences, about 10% occurring once. Sequencing was done on a sample of PBMCs or a T cell subset sorted from them (not recorded which). The receptors stem from a man between 18 and 35 years old who had mild COVID-19 (a few samples of this study predate the infection). Cell type and time point are not known.

The V gene is TRBV20-1, the J gene TRBJ1-2; 9 bases fit TRBD1. The CDR3 extends over 15 amino acids. The V gene's germline CDR1 is DFQATT and CDR2 SNEGSKA (reference sequence). The V and J ends lost 5 bases and 4 bases, in that order; junction bases with no gene match: 11. The CDR3 DNA reads TGCAGTGCTTCCCCGAGGGGACAGGGTGTCTATGGCTACACCTTC. Protein: CSASPRGQGVYGYTF.

The chain joins TRBV10-1 to TRBJ2-5, with 7 bases fitting TRBD1. The CDR3 totals 15 residues. Germline CDR1 WNHNN, CDR2 SYGVQD (reference sequence). Losses at the gene ends were 6 bases for V and 4 bases for J; bases not matched to a gene: 11. The chain's CDR3 is CASSRTPTGRETQYF. In DNA form, the CDR3 reads TGCGCCAGCAGCCGGACTCCGACAGGGAGAGAGACCCAGTACTTC.

This sequence joins TRBV11-1 and TRBJ1-5, with no clear D. With 2 bases removed from V and 7 bases from J, the gap between germline ends came to 9 bases. Germline assignment: CDR1 SGHAT and CDR2 FQDESV (reference sequence). This CDR3 is 13 amino acids long. The CDR3 sequence is CASSLYLGQPQHF. CDR3 DNA: TGTGCCAGCAGCTTATATCTCGGGCAGCCCCAGCATTTT.

V is TRBV5-1 and J is TRBJ1-1; D call uncertain. Trimming took off 7 bases at V and 2 bases at J, with 15 bases between the two ends. This CDR3 region has 14 residues. Germline V CDR1 and CDR2: SGHRS, YFSETQ. DNA of the CDR3: TGCGCCAGCTCCCCCTCGACACTAAACACTGAAGCTTTCTTT. Protein product: CASSPSTLNTEAFF.

V gene TRBV5-6 combines with J gene TRBJ2-7; 7 nucleotides align to TRBD1. V shed 0 bases, J shed 2 bases, and the junction held 5 bases outside the gene matches. The CDR3 has 15 amino acids. Looked up from germline, CDR1 is SGHDT and CDR2 is YYEEEE. DNA of the CDR3: TGTGCCAGCAGCTTGGCCGGGACAGCGCCCTACGAGCAGTACGTC. This gives the protein CASSLAGTAPYEQYV.

The chain has TRBV5-1 and TRBJ2-5; D is unresolved. V was shortened by 4 bases and J by 1 base, with 11 bases between the two germline ends. CDR1 is SGHRS and CDR2 is YFSETQ in the germline V gene. The CDR3 is made up of 14 amino acids. The CDR3 DNA follows: TGCGCCAGCAGCCGACTGGGTGTCCAAGAGACCCAGTACTTC. This encodes CASSRLGVQETQYF.

This clonotype was detected a few times. This chain uses TRBV29-1 with TRBJ2-7; 7 bases line up with TRBD1. The CDR3 loop spans 14 amino acids. J gave up 2 bases and V 1 base, and 5 bases lay outside the gene matches. Germline V gene data show CDR1 as SQVTM and CDR2 as ANQGSEA. Written as DNA, the CDR3 is TGCAGCGTTGAAGGCAGACAGGGCGCCTACGAGCAGTACTTC. This translates into CSVEGRQGAYEQYF.

V is TRBV7-2 and J is TRBJ1-1; a weak D match, TRBD1 (6 bases). The length of the CDR3 is 18 residues. V lost 2 bases and J 3 bases, leaving 22 bases between the germline ends. Per germline, CDR1 SGHTA and CDR2 FQGNSA. The CDR3 protein is CASSLRFWDNRGDTEAFF. The CDR3 nucleotides read TGTGCCAGCAGCTTAAGGTTCTGGGACAACAGAGGAGACACTGAAGCTTTCTTT. Complete variable domain (other parts from reference TRBV7-2 and TRBJ1-1): GAGVSQSPSNKVTEKGKDVELRCDPISGHTALYWYRQSLGQGLEFLIYFQGNSAPDKSGLPSDRFSAERTGGSVSTLTIQRTQQEDSAVYLCASSLRFWDNRGDTEAFFGQGTRLTVV.

This chain links TRBV7-9 with TRBJ2-1; a possible D gene is TRBD2 (5 bases). The germline gives CDR1 SEHNR, CDR2 FQNEAQ (reference sequence). CDR3 length equals 16 residues. V lost 3 bases to trimming and J lost 0 bases, with 12 bases between them. CDR3 DNA sequence: TGTGCCAGCAGCTTCAGCGGTGGGATCTCCTACAATGAGCAGTTCTTC. Translating gives CASSFSGGISYNEQFF. Drawing the rest from reference TRBV7-9 and TRBJ2-1, the complete variable domain is DTGVSQNPRHKITKRGQNVTFRCDPISEHNRLYWYRQTLGQGPEFLTYFQNEAQLEKSRLLSDRFSAERPKGSFSTLEIQRTEQGDSAMYLCASSFSGGISYNEQFFGPGTRLTVL.

This clonotype was observed a handful of times. This chain joins TRBV4-2 and TRBJ1-1; D call uncertain. The CDR3 has 16 amino acids. Trimming shortened V by 1 base and J by 1 base, and 13 bases separated the two germline ends. Germline values: CDR1 LGHNA, CDR2 YNFKEQ. The CDR3 region has the DNA TGTGCCAGCAGCCAAGTAATGGTAAGGGAGAACACTGAAGCTTTCTTT. Translating gives CASSQVMVRENTEAFF.

The rearrangement links TRBV6-2 or TRBV6-3 to TRBJ2-2, with D possibly TRBD1 on 6 matching bases. The CDR3 consists of 14 residues. Germline CDR1 is MNHEY and CDR2 is SVGEGT. The V and J ends lost 5 bases and 5 bases respectively, with 12 bases between them. The CDR3 bases are TGTGCCAGCAGTAAGGGGGATATGACCGGGGAGCTGTTTTTT. Translating it yields CASSKGDMTGELFF.

The V and J genes are TRBV15 and TRBJ1-4, with 11 positions matching TRBD1. Germline CDR1 reads LNHNV; CDR2 reads YYDKDF (reference sequence). V was clipped by 1 base and J by 8 bases; unmatched bases: 6. The CDR3 has 16 amino acids. CDR3 protein: CATSRASGQGEEKLFF. DNA of the CDR3: TGTGCCACCAGCAGAGCGTCGGGACAGGGGGAAGAAAAACTGTTTTTT. Full variable domain (rest looked up from reference TRBV15 and TRBJ1-4): DAMVIQNPRYQVTQFGKPVTLSCSQTLNHNVMYWYQQKSSQAPKLLFHYYDKDFNNEADTPDNFQSRRPNTSFCFLDIRSPGLGDTAMYLCATSRASGQGEEKLFFGSGTQLSVL.

This clonotype was seen repeatedly, ten times or more. The chain employs TRBV7-8 and TRBJ1-4; D unresolved. The V end was cut by 6 bases, the J end by 7 bases, with 12 bases between. The CDR3 contains 13 residues. The germline V gene encodes CDR1 SGHVS and CDR2 FQNEAQ. The CDR3 coding sequence is TGTGCCAGCAGTATTAACTGGGGTGAAAAACTGTTTTTT. It specifies CASSINWGEKLFF.

This clonotype was seen a few times. The V gene is TRBV7-9, the J gene TRBJ1-2, with D tentatively TRBD1 (6 bases). Looked up from germline, CDR1 is SEHNR and CDR2 is FQNEAQ (reference sequence). The CDR3 runs 14 residues. The V end lost 5 bases, the J end lost 4 bases, and 14 bases lay between the germline ends. Written as DNA, the CDR3 is TGTGCCAGCAGCGATCAGACAGGCCTCTATGGCTACACCTTC. Translating gives CASSDQTGLYGYTF.

The rearrangement uses TRBV6-6 and TRBJ2-1, with TRBD2 matching 10 bases. The CDR3 is made up of 16 amino acids. The germline V gene encodes CDR1 MNHNY and CDR2 SVGAGI (reference sequence). Trimming cost V 5 bases and J 0 bases; bases outside gene matches: 4. The CDR3 spells CASSTGLADSYNEQFF. DNA of the CDR3: TGTGCCAGCAGTACCGGACTAGCGGACTCCTACAATGAGCAGTTCTTC.

This clonotype was observed a few times. The J gene is TRBJ1-5, the V gene TRBV12-3 or TRBV12-4, with D maybe TRBD1 (5 bases). The CDR3 spans 13 residues. Trimming removed 6 bases at V and 7 bases at J, with 13 bases between. The CDR3, as DNA: TGTGCCAGCAGCAGGGAGGAAAGGCAGCCCCAGCATTTT. Translated: CASSREERQPQHF.

This clonotype was picked up a small number of times. The rearrangement links TRBV5-1 to TRBJ1-1, with unresolved D. The CDR3 length is 15 residues. CDR1 SGHRS and CDR2 YFSETQ come from the germline V gene. The V end lost 1 base, the J end lost 0 bases, and 10 bases lay between the germline ends. In nucleotides, the CDR3 is TGCGCCAGCAGCTTGCGGTCACAGCTGAACACTGAAGCTTTCTTT. It specifies CASSLRSQLNTEAFF.

Only a few counts were recorded for this clonotype. J is TRBJ1-2 and V is TRBV5-1; no firm D call. V lost 0 bases, J lost 5 bases, and 8 bases lay in between. The CDR3 is 13 residues long. From germline, CDR1 is SGHRS and CDR2 YFSETQ. For the CDR3, the DNA is TGCGCCAGCAGCTTGGACAGCTCATATGGCTACACCTTC. Its protein product is CASSLDSSYGYTF.

The chain carries TRBV20-1 and TRBJ1-6; 8 bases are shared with TRBD1. This CDR3 has 17 residues. The ends lost 0 bases at V and 8 bases at J; junction bases unmatched: 12. Germline values: CDR1 DFQATT, CDR2 SNEGSKA (reference sequence). This CDR3 is CSARDHAAGTGDSPLHF. The CDR3 nucleotides are TGCAGTGCTAGAGATCACGCAGCCGGGACAGGAGATTCACCCCTCCACTTT.

This clonotype was counted a single time. V gene TRBV4-1 combines with J gene TRBJ2-5, with 7 bases matching TRBD1. The CDR3 length is 15 residues. Germline trimming cut 4 bases from V and 7 bases from J; bases unmatched to any gene: 12. The germline gives CDR1 MGHRA, CDR2 YSYEKL. In nucleotides, the CDR3 is TGCGCCAGCAGCCGAGAAGGACAGGTCCCAGTGACCCAGTACTTC. Amino acid sequence: CASSREGQVPVTQYF.

The gene calls are TRBV20-1 and TRBJ1-2, with 9 bases that match TRBD1. V shed 3 bases, J shed 3 bases, and the junction held 8 bases outside the gene matches. Looked up from germline, CDR1 is DFQATT and CDR2 is SNEGSKA (reference sequence). This CDR3 comprises 15 residues. CDR3 sequence: CSASPLGQGHYGYTF. The CDR3 nucleotides read TGCAGTGCTAGCCCCCTCGGACAGGGGCACTATGGCTACACCTTC.

This clonotype was recorded many times. The V gene is TRBV20-1, the J gene TRBJ1-5; D gene uncertain. Germline assignment: CDR1 DFQATT and CDR2 SNEGSKA (reference sequence). V lost 5 bases, J lost 6 bases, and 17 bases lay in between. The CDR3 is made up of 14 amino acids. DNA for the CDR3: TGCAGTGCTGGACCTCCGGCTGGAAGTCAGCCCCAGCATTTT. Translated, it gives CSAGPPAGSQPQHF.

This clonotype has at least ten counts. The chain uses TRBV5-1 and TRBJ2-6; D not certain. The CDR3 covers 14 residues. Deletions cut 2 bases from V and 2 bases from J, with 5 bases between. Germline V gene sequence: CDR1 SGHRS, CDR2 YFSETQ. CDR3 residues: CASSFVAGANVLTF. The CDR3 DNA is TGCGCCAGCAGCTTTGTAGCTGGGGCCAACGTCCTGACTTTC.

This clonotype was recorded a few times. J is TRBJ2-3 and V is TRBV6-6; D not certain. The CDR3 spans 13 residues. Looked up from germline, CDR1 is MNHNY and CDR2 is SVGAGI (reference sequence). V was cut by 2 bases and J by 5 bases, with 8 bases left in between. The CDR3 loop is CASSYNPGDTQYF. The CDR3 coding sequence is TGTGCCAGCAGTTACAACCCCGGAGATACGCAGTATTTT.

This clonotype was counted a few times. The gene calls are TRBV4-2 and TRBJ1-2; D gene ambiguous. The CDR3 sequence is 13 residues long. V was trimmed by 0 bases and J by 5 bases, leaving 7 bases between them. CDR1 and CDR2 from the germline V gene are LGHNA and YNFKEQ. CDR3 sequence (DNA): TGTGCCAGCAGCCAAGATCAAGGATATGGCTACACCTTC. Translation gives CASSQDQGYGYTF.

This clonotype came up a few times. The V call is TRBV18, the J call TRBJ2-3; 7 nucleotides agree with TRBD1. CDR1 is KGHSH and CDR2 is LQKENI in the germline V gene. The CDR3 runs 16 residues. With V trimmed by 3 bases and J by 0 bases, 6 bases remained unmatched. The CDR3 loop reads CASSPRQGFSTDTQYF. In nucleotides, the CDR3 is TGTGCCAGCTCACCCAGACAGGGATTCAGCACAGATACGCAGTATTTT.

The chain uses TRBV11-3 and TRBJ2-7; tentative D call: TRBD1 (6 bases). Trimming removed 2 bases from V and 3 bases from J, with 8 bases in between. This CDR3 comprises 13 residues. In germline, CDR1 is SGHNT, CDR2 YENEEA. The CDR3: CASSLRTDYEQYF. As DNA, the CDR3 is TGTGCCAGCAGCTTAAGGACAGACTACGAGCAGTACTTC.

V gene TRBV5-1 combines with J gene TRBJ2-1; 7 bases match TRBD2. This CDR3 has 15 residues. Germline V gives CDR1 SGHRS, CDR2 YFSETQ. After removal of 6 bases from V and 4 bases from J, the junction contained 10 bases not matched to a gene. The CDR3 loop reads CASTDLSGGYNEQFF. Here the CDR3 DNA reads TGCGCCAGCACTGATCTATCCGGGGGGTACAATGAGCAGTTCTTC.

This clonotype was counted many times. V usage is TRBV20-1 and J usage is TRBJ2-5; the D gene could be TRBD1 or TRBD2 (5 bases each). This CDR3 has 11 residues. V lost 5 bases and J 5 bases, leaving 9 bases between the germline ends. Germline CDR1 is DFQATT and CDR2 is SNEGSKA (reference sequence). DNA for the CDR3: TGCAGTGCTCCTTGGGGGGAGACCCAGTACTTC. It is translated as CSAPWGETQYF.

The chain links TRBV5-5 to TRBJ2-3, with D perhaps TRBD1 or TRBD2 (5 bases each). The CDR3 loop spans 17 amino acids. Between the trimmed V and J ends, which lost 0 bases and 3 bases, there was a span of 17 bases. Germline assignment: CDR1 SGHKS and CDR2 YYEKEE (reference sequence). For the CDR3, the DNA is TGTGCCAGCAGCTTGGTGGGTCAGGGAGCTGGGACAGATACGCAGTATTTT. Translation: CASSLVGQGAGTDTQYF.

This clonotype was seen a few times. V and J are TRBV2 and TRBJ1-5; D gene uncertain. This CDR3 contains 14 residues. The germline V gene encodes CDR1 SNHLY and CDR2 FYNNEI. The V gene lost 3 bases and the J gene lost 9 bases, with 15 bases spanning the gap. The CDR3 here is CASSDSIRLLPQHF. DNA for the CDR3: TGTGCCAGCAGTGACAGTATCAGGTTGCTGCCCCAGCATTTT.

This clonotype was seen more than once but under ten times. The chain links TRBV29-1 to TRBJ1-5; D unresolved. The V and J ends lost 4 bases and 5 bases respectively, with 12 bases between them. CDR3 length: 13 amino acids. Germline V gives CDR1 SQVTM, CDR2 ANQGSEA. In DNA form, the CDR3 reads TGCAGCGTTGGTTCCCGGGCTTATCAGCCCCAGCATTTT. It specifies CSVGSRAYQPQHF.